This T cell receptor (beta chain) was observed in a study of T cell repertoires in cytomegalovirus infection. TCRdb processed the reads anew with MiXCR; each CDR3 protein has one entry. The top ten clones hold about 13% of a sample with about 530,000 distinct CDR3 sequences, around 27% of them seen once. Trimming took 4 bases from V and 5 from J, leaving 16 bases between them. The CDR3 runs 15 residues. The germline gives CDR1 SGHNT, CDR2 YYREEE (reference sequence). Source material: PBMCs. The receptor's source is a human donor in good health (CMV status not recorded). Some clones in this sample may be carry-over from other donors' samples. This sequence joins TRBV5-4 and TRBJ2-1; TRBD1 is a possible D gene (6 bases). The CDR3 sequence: CASSPPGRGHNEQFF. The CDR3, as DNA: TGTGCCAGCAGCCCCCCGGGCAGGGGACACAATGAGCAGTTCTTC.